The source of this TCR beta chain is a study of T cell repertoires in cytomegalovirus infection. In the study overall: Selection of CMV epitopes for the study included recently identified HLA-C-restricted and well-studied HLA-B-restricted ones.

A remark on this clonotype: Its cognate antigen is unknown.

The junction had 13 bases not matched to a gene; V was cut back by 6 bases and J by 0 bases. CDR3 length: 17 amino acids. Study-level points and caveats: The study found HLA-C-restricted CMV-specific TCR beta clonotypes dominating the ex vivo response. Summed frequency of public TCR beta families distinguished CMV carriers with the relevant HLA.

TCRdb ran MiXCR on the reads and lists one entry per CDR3 protein. The sample lists under 500,000 distinct CDR3 sequences, approximately 46% seen once, with around 44% in the top ten. The receptor's source is a human donor in good health (CMV status not recorded). Some clones in this sample may be carry-over from other donors' samples. The genes are TRBV12-3 or TRBV12-4 and TRBJ2-7; 8 positions match TRBD2. The starting material was cultured PBMCs, obtained from culture after CMV antigen stimulation. The CDR3 reads CASSTPVAGITSYEQYF. The CDR3 region has the DNA TGTGCCAGCAGCACCCCGGTAGCGGGGATAACCTCCTACGAGCAGTACTTC.